This T cell receptor beta chain was sequenced for a study of blood T cells in healthy people across ages. Study outcomes and limitations: Estimates based on one million T cells were treated as lower bounds.

The use of a sample-barcoded 5' primer and a J-beta primer mix characterized a second PCR of roughly 6 to 11 cycles. TCRdb re-derived calls from the 5' RACE reads in MiXCR, one entry per CDR3 protein. The sample contains roughly 1.5 million distinct CDR3 sequences, roughly two fifths of which appear only once. Trimming took off 0 bases at V and 4 bases at J, with 12 bases between the two ends. Germline V gene data show CDR1 as LGHDT and CDR2 as YNNKEL (reference sequence). CDR3 length: 15 amino acids. This clonotype showed up just a few times. Its specificity is not known. This receptor was taken from a woman between 18 and 29 years old in good health. This sequence joins TRBV3-1 and TRBJ1-1, with unresolved D. The sequenced material came from blood. The CDR3 DNA reads as TGTGCCAGCAGCCAAGATCGTCGGGGTGGCACTGAAGCTTTCTTT. This translates into CASSQDRRGGTEAFF.